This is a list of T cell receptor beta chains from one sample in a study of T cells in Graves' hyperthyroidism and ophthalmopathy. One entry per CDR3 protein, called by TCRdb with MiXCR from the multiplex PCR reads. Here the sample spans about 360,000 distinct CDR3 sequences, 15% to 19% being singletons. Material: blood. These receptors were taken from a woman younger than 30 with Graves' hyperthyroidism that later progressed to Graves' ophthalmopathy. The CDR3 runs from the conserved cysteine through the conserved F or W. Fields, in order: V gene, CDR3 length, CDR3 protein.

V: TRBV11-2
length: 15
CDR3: CASSLGTASTDTQYF

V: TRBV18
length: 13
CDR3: CASSWQRGYEQHF

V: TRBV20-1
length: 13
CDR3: CSASVVQNTEAFF

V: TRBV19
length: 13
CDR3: CASSISRYNEQFF

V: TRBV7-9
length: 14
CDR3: CASSHLAGEETQYF

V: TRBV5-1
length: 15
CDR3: CASSPTSTTYNEQFF

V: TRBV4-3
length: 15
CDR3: CASSQETDYTGELFF

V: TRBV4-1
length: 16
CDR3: CASSQDTASGQETQYF

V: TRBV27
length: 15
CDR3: CASSWDRGMNTEAFF

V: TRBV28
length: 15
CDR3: CASSLFGTEWHEQYF

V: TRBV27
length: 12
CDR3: CASSKQGYEQYF

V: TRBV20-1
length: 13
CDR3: CSATGAGTGELFF

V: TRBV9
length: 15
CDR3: CASSAMTGGLETQYF

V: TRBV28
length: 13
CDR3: CASSPDREETQYF

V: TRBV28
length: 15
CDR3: CASSFGLAGWETQYF

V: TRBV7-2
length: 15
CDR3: CASSQSAGLYNEQFF

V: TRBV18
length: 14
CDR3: CASSPRDLQWEQYF

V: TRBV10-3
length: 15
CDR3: CAIRNDWASRHKQFF

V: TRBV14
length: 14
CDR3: CASSQGQGGYGYTF

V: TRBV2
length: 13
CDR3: CASNGLAGNEQFF

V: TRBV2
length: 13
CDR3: CASRRDRDETQYF

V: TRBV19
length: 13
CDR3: CASSSSAGAEQFF

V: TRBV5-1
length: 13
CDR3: CASSVYRDTEAFF

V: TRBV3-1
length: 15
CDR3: CASSLGVGARYEQYF

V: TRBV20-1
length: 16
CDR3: CSAREQVAGKIETQYF

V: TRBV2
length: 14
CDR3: CASSLQGAATEAFF

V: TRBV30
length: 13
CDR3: CAWDRGVTDTQYF

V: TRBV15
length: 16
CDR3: CATSRVLAGGTDTQYF

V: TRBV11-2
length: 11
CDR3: CASPGVFGYTF

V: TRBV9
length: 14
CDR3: CASSVGPKNTEAFF

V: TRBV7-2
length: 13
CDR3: CASSSVGPNTQYF

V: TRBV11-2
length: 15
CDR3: CASSPRTKGLYEQYF

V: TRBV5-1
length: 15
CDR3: CASSLAPGNTYEQYF

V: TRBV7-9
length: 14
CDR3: CASSLGSRQETQYF

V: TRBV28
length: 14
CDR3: CASSGRVPSYEQYF

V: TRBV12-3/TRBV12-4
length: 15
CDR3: CASSFLGLWNNEQFF

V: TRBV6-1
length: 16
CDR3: CASSPLAGDLQETQYF

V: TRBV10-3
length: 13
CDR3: CAIGGGSTDTQYF

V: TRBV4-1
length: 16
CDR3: CASSQETGGSDEKLFF

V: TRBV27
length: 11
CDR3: CASTQGGKQYF

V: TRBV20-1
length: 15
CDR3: CSARDLVIGKHGYTF

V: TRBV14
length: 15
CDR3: CASSQDRPGDYGYTF

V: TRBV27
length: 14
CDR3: CASRARTGAYEQYF

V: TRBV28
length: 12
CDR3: CASSLTAFEQFF

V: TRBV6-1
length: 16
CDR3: CASSPQTSGAKNIQYF

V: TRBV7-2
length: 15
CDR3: CASSSTPSSYNEQFF

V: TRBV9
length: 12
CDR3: CASSAIAGEQFF

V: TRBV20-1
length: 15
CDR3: CSAKQTGLNTGELFF

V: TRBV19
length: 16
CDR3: CASSNWGTVQGGEQFF

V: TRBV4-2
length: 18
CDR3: CASSQDRAASSYNSPLHF

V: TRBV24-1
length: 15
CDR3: CATSDRGGSFQPQHF

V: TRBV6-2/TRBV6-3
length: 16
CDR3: CASSYSIVGYTDTQYF